The rows below give T cell receptor beta chains drawn from one sample of a study of blood T cell repertoires in COVID-19. Method: immunoSEQ multiplex PCR; TCRdb's copy keeps in-frame clones and lacks some. Found here are 150,000 to 250,000 clones, approximately 85% of them singletons; the top ten hold about 12%. The sequenced sample was PBMCs or T cells enriched from blood (not recorded which). These receptor sequences come from a man between 40 and 49 years old who had recovered from COVID-19. Both conserved end residues are part of each CDR3. The D gene is left open where the match is weak.

CDR3aa: CASSWGHGYTF; d_gene: -; j_gene: TRBJ1-2; len: 11; v_gene: TRBV11-1
CDR3aa: CASSSGTADLEQYF; d_gene: TRBD1; j_gene: TRBJ2-7; len: 14; v_gene: TRBV27
CDR3aa: CASSQELGTGNTEAFF; d_gene: TRBD1; j_gene: TRBJ1-1; len: 16; v_gene: TRBV4-2
CDR3aa: CASSSTSGSPRQYF; d_gene: TRBD2; j_gene: TRBJ2-3; len: 14; v_gene: TRBV28
CDR3aa: CASSAGLAGADTQYF; d_gene: TRBD2; j_gene: TRBJ2-3; len: 15; v_gene: TRBV9
CDR3aa: CASSSGTASSPLHF; d_gene: TRBD1; j_gene: TRBJ1-6; len: 14; v_gene: TRBV10-1
CDR3aa: CASSLFSGGTDTQYF; d_gene: -; j_gene: TRBJ2-3; len: 15; v_gene: TRBV5-1
CDR3aa: CASSKVGIEGAKGYTF; d_gene: -; j_gene: TRBJ1-2; len: 16; v_gene: TRBV21-1
CDR3aa: CASSLRRAGERYNEQFF; d_gene: TRBD2; j_gene: TRBJ2-1; len: 17; v_gene: TRBV27
CDR3aa: CASSVEAGGTEAFF; d_gene: -; j_gene: TRBJ1-1; len: 14; v_gene: TRBV6-4
CDR3aa: CASSGRPHMGF; d_gene: -; j_gene: TRBJ2-3; len: 11; v_gene: TRBV12-3/TRBV12-4
CDR3aa: CASSSDSGNYNEQFF; d_gene: -; j_gene: TRBJ2-1; len: 15; v_gene: TRBV7-6
CDR3aa: CAWSGQGGPGELFF; d_gene: TRBD1; j_gene: TRBJ2-2; len: 14; v_gene: TRBV30